This TCR beta chain is from a study of control samples from healthy donors and cancer patients. Profiled with immunoSEQ multiplex PCR; TCRdb holds only in-frame clones, not every one. This table has around 230,000 clones, just under 95% appearing once. CDR3 length: 13 residues. The V gene's germline CDR1 is GTSNPN and CDR2 SVGIG (reference sequence). V was cut by 3 bases and J by 2 bases, with 11 bases left in between. Sequencing used blood. The chain has TRBV30 and TRBJ2-7; maybe TRBD2 (5 bases). The receptor comes from a man aged 45-60 years in good health. The CDR3 loop reads CAWRRGSPYEQYF. The CDR3 DNA follows: TGTGCCTGGAGGCGAGGGTCTCCCTACGAGCAGTACTTC.